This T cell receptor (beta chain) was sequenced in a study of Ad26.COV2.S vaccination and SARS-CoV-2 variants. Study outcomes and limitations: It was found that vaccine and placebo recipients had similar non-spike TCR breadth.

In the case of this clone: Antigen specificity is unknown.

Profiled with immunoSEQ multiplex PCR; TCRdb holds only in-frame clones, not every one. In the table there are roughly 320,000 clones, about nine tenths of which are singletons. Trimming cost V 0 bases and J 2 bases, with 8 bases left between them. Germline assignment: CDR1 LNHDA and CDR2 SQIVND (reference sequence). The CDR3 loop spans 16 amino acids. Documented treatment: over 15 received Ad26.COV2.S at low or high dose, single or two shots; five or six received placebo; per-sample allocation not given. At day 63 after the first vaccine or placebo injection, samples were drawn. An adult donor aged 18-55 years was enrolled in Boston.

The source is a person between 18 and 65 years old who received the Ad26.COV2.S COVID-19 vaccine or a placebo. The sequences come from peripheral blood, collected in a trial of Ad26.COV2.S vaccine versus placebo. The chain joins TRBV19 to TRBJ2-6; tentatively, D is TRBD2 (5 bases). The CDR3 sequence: CASSIEAGAGANVLTF. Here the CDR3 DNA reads TGTGCCAGTAGTATAGAAGCCGGGGCTGGGGCCAACGTCCTGACTTTC.